This record covers a single T cell receptor (beta chain). Its antigen is not known. The data stem from a study of T cell responses to AZD1222 COVID-19 vaccine. Study-wide findings and caveats: Researchers report vaccine-associated CD4 TCRs spanning spike, with dominance at 160-218 and 743-854. Only five or six individuals given AZD1222 were seropositive at baseline. A reported finding is that nearly half of spike-specific TCRs target unmutated variant regions.

This table comes from immunoSEQ multiplex PCR, and its TCRdb copy is limited to in-frame clones, with some not included. The sample has approximately 77,000 clones, roughly 90% seen once; the top ten hold around 5.1%. Germline CDR1 LNHDA, CDR2 SQIVND (reference sequence). The CDR3 runs to 15 residues. Trimming shortened V by 4 bases and J by 4 bases, and 13 bases separated the two germline ends. The specimen comprised peripheral blood, sampled 28 days after the second AZD1222 dose. This sequence joins TRBV19 and TRBJ2-2, with D uncertain. This receptor was identified in an adult who received the AZD1222 COVID-19 vaccine. The CDR3 reads CASSTLLDTTGELFF. As DNA, the CDR3 is TGTGCCAGTAGTACCCTGTTAGATACCACCGGGGAGCTGTTTTTT.